The rows below give T cell receptor beta chains drawn from one sample of a study of blood T cell repertoires in COVID-19. Method: immunoSEQ multiplex PCR; TCRdb's copy keeps in-frame clones and lacks some. This sample carries 55,000 to 75,000 clones, around 85% of them seen once, and the ten largest clones take roughly 27%. Sequencing was performed on peripheral blood. The receptors shown here come from a man between 65 and 85 years old with acute or convalescent COVID-19. CDR3s include the opening cysteine and the closing phenylalanine or tryptophan. D genes are given only for firm matches. Not every row has a clone size; where given, it reads once, few, many or a size class.

v_call	d_call	j_call	clone_size	cdr3_nt	cdr3_aa
TRBV19	-	TRBJ1-1	few	TGTGCCAGTAGTATGACCCCCCTGTCTCTAGGGGACACTGAAGCTTTCTTT	CASSMTPLSLGDTEAFF
TRBV4-2	TRBD1	TRBJ2-7	once	TGTGCCAGCACACATACAGGGGCGGCCTACGAGCAGTACTTC	CASTHTGAAYEQYF
TRBV29-1	-	TRBJ2-2	few	TGCAGCACCTTAGGGGGGGTCACCGGGGAGCTGTTTTTT	CSTLGGVTGELFF
TRBV3-1/TRBV3-2	TRBD1	TRBJ2-1	-	TGTGCCAGCAGCCAATGGACAGGGGTTGGGAATGAGCAGTTCTTC	CASSQWTGVGNEQFF
TRBV4-1	-	TRBJ1-1	-	TGCGCCAGCAGCCCCCCCGACAGGATGAACACTGAAGCTTTCTTT	CASSPPDRMNTEAFF
TRBV6-1	TRBD2	TRBJ2-7	-	TGTGCCAGCAGTGAAGGGCTAGCGGGGCCCTACGAGCAGTACTTC	CASSEGLAGPYEQYF
TRBV6-5	-	TRBJ2-7	-	TGTGCCAGCCTAAGACAGGGAGGCCTCTCCTACGAGCAGTACTTC	CASLRQGGLSYEQYF
TRBV6-6	TRBD1	TRBJ1-1	-	TGTGCCAGCAGTGGACCGGACAGGGGGCCGAGCACTGAAGCTTTCTTT	CASSGPDRGPSTEAFF
TRBV5-1	TRBD2	TRBJ2-1	few	TGCGCCAGCCAACAGACTAGCGGGAGTGGGCATGAGCAGTTCTTC	CASQQTSGSGHEQFF
TRBV6-5	TRBD1	TRBJ1-1	-	TGTGCCAGCAAAAAAGGGACAGCGAACACTGAAGCTTTCTTT	CASKKGTANTEAFF
TRBV6-1	-	TRBJ2-7	-	TGTGCCAGCAGTGAAAACTTAAGCTCCTACGAGCAGTACTTC	CASSENLSSYEQYF
TRBV29-1	TRBD1	TRBJ1-1	once	TGCAGCGTCGAAACCGGGACAGGGGATGAAGCCTTCTTT	CSVETGTGDEAFF
TRBV2	-	TRBJ2-4	-	TGTGCCAGCAGTGGTCAGGGGAACGTCAAAAACATTCAGTACTTC	CASSGQGNVKNIQYF
TRBV5-1	TRBD1	TRBJ2-1	-	TGCGCCAGCAGCTTGGGGGACAGGGTGGGAAATGAGCAGTTCTTC	CASSLGDRVGNEQFF
TRBV28	-	TRBJ1-5	-	TGTGCCAGCAGTTTCAACCCGGCACAGAACCTCTATAGCAATCAGCCCCAGCATTTT	CASSFNPAQNLYSNQPQHF
TRBV30	-	TRBJ2-1	once	TGTGCCTGGAGTGCGAGAAGTGGGGCTAAAAACAATGAGCAGTTCTTC	CAWSARSGAKNNEQFF
TRBV6-2/TRBV6-3	-	TRBJ1-1	-	TGTGCCAGCAGTTACGAGGGCAGGTTGGGCACTGAAGCTTTCTTT	CASSYEGRLGTEAFF
TRBV7-2	TRBD2	TRBJ2-2	-	TGTGCCAGCAGGGAGCGGGAGGTAAACACCGGGGAGCTGTTTTTT	CASREREVNTGELFF
TRBV27	TRBD1	TRBJ1-1	-	TGTGCCAGCAGTTCATACAGGGGATCCTACACTGAAGCTTTCTTT	CASSSYRGSYTEAFF
TRBV29-1	TRBD1	TRBJ2-1	-	TGCAGTGGACAGGGGTTTGATGAGCAGTTCTTC	CSGQGFDEQFF
TRBV5-4	TRBD1	TRBJ2-7	-	TGTGCCAGCAGCCCGGGGACAGGGGGGTATTACGAGCAGTACTTC	CASSPGTGGYYEQYF
TRBV5-1	-	TRBJ2-7	-	TGCGCCAGCAGCTTGGTGGGGGCTTCCTACGAGCAGTACTTC	CASSLVGASYEQYF
TRBV18	-	TRBJ2-7	-	TGTGCCAGCTCGCCCGGGACTGCAAACTACGAGCAGTACTTC	CASSPGTANYEQYF
TRBV18	-	TRBJ2-3	-	TGTGCCAGCCCTTTGGGGGCTAGCACAGATACGCAGTATTTT	CASPLGASTDTQYF
TRBV7-9	TRBD1	TRBJ2-6	-	TGTGCCAGCAGCTCCCGCGAGGACAGGGCTGGGGCCAACGTCCTGACTTTC	CASSSREDRAGANVLTF
TRBV5-4	TRBD2	TRBJ2-3	-	TGTGCCAGCAGCTTCCCTGTTTCGGGAGGAACAGATACGCAGTATTTT	CASSFPVSGGTDTQYF
TRBV6-5	TRBD1	TRBJ2-3	-	TGTGCCAGCAGTTCCACAGGGGACCTGGAAGCAGATACGCAGTATTTT	CASSSTGDLEADTQYF